There are many counts of the clone carrying this TCR beta chain. Antigen specificity is unknown. The CDR3 extends over 15 amino acids. V dropped 4 bases and J dropped 3; count of bases not matched to a gene: 8. Germline values: CDR1 MDHEN, CDR2 SYDVKM. This sample was included in a study of T cells in Graves' hyperthyroidism and ophthalmopathy. Study-wide results and caveats: The blood repertoire included most of the expanded thyroid clonotypes above 0.001.

RNA transcripts served as the template for amplifying TCR beta CDR3 regions. The HTBI primer set served for first-round RT-PCR of the TCR CDR3. TCRdb re-analysed the multiplex PCR reads in MiXCR, keeping a single row per CDR3 protein. The repertoire includes fewer than 550,000 distinct CDR3 sequences, around a sixth of them detected once, and around 7.3% sits in the top ten. Thyroid ultrasound, orbital computed tomography, clinical symptoms, and serum thyroxine and TRAb underpinned diagnoses. Fresh 10 ml peripheral blood yielded PBMCs. The sequenced sample consisted of blood. This sequence joins TRBV28 and TRBJ2-7; 8 bases are a match to TRBD1. This TCR derives from a woman younger than 30 with Graves' hyperthyroidism. CDR3 sequence reads: CASSSIGQGLYEQYF. CDR3 nucleotide sequence: TGTGCCAGCAGTTCCATTGGACAGGGACTCTACGAGCAGTACTTC.